This is a list of T cell receptor beta chains from one sample in a study of cytomegalovirus exposure and HLA in healthy donors. TCRdb keeps only in-frame clones here, not all; method: immunoSEQ multiplex PCR. Of fewer than 85,000 clones detected, 78% appear once; the ten largest clones hold 5.5%. The sample comprised PBMCs. These receptors were taken from a male donor in good health and CMV-seropositive. CDR3s include the opening cysteine and the closing phenylalanine or tryptophan. Fields, in order: V gene, clone size, J gene, D gene, CDR3 DNA, CDR3 protein. A D gene is named only where the DNA matches it firmly. The size of a clone is reported for some rows only, either as once, few or many, or as a class for expanded clones.

v_call: TRBV6-1; clone_size: -; j_call: TRBJ1-2; d_call: -; cdr3_nt: TGTGCCAGCAGTGAGGTGAGGTCTGCTAACTATGGCTACACCTTC; cdr3_aa: CASSEVRSANYGYTF
v_call: TRBV7-8; clone_size: medium-sized; j_call: TRBJ2-7; d_call: -; cdr3_nt: TGTGCCAGCAGCTTCCTCTACGAGCAGTACTTC; cdr3_aa: CASSFLYEQYF
v_call: TRBV5-1; clone_size: -; j_call: TRBJ2-7; d_call: TRBD1; cdr3_nt: TGCGCCAGCAGCTACTCCGGGACAGGGGACTACGAGCAGTACTTC; cdr3_aa: CASSYSGTGDYEQYF
v_call: TRBV7-9; clone_size: -; j_call: TRBJ1-5; d_call: TRBD1; cdr3_nt: TGTGCCAGCAGCGCGCCCGGGACAGATTATCAGCCCCAGCATTTT; cdr3_aa: CASSAPGTDYQPQHF
v_call: TRBV7-8; clone_size: -; j_call: TRBJ1-4; d_call: TRBD1; cdr3_nt: TGTGCCAGCAGCGTCCGACAGGGAAGGGATGAAAAACTGTTTTTT; cdr3_aa: CASSVRQGRDEKLFF
v_call: TRBV18; clone_size: -; j_call: TRBJ1-2; d_call: -; cdr3_nt: TGTGCCAGCTCATTACAGGGATCCGATCATGGCTACACCTTC; cdr3_aa: CASSLQGSDHGYTF
v_call: TRBV29-1; clone_size: once; j_call: TRBJ2-1; d_call: TRBD2; cdr3_nt: TGCAGGGGGGGGCGGGAGGTCAATGAGCAGTTCTTC; cdr3_aa: CRGGREVNEQFF
v_call: TRBV19; clone_size: -; j_call: TRBJ2-1; d_call: TRBD2; cdr3_nt: TGTGCCAGTAGCCGGACAGGGGCCTCTTTACTAGCGGGAGGGGGATACAATGAGCAGTTCTTC; cdr3_aa: CASSRTGASLLAGGGYNEQFF
v_call: TRBV9; clone_size: -; j_call: TRBJ1-1; d_call: TRBD1; cdr3_nt: TGTGCCAGCAGCGGACAGGGCAATGAAGCTTTCTTT; cdr3_aa: CASSGQGNEAFF
v_call: TRBV27; clone_size: -; j_call: TRBJ2-5; d_call: -; cdr3_nt: TGTGCCAGCAGTTTCATGGGCGGGGTCGACGGGGGTGCGGAGCAGTACTTC; cdr3_aa: CASSFMGGVDGGAEQYF
v_call: TRBV5-1; clone_size: -; j_call: TRBJ1-6; d_call: TRBD1; cdr3_nt: TGCGCCAGCTTCGGACAGGCCGGGGGAGATAATTCACCCCTCCACTTT; cdr3_aa: CASFGQAGGDNSPLHF
v_call: TRBV6-5; clone_size: -; j_call: TRBJ1-2; d_call: -; cdr3_nt: TGTGCCAGCAGTCCAGGACAGTCTCTCGGCCATACCTTC; cdr3_aa: CASSPGQSLGHTF
v_call: TRBV7-8; clone_size: -; j_call: TRBJ2-2; d_call: -; cdr3_nt: TGTGCCAGCTCTGTCGTGAACACCGGGGAGCTGTTTTTT; cdr3_aa: CASSVVNTGELFF
v_call: TRBV7-9; clone_size: -; j_call: TRBJ1-2; d_call: -; cdr3_nt: TGTTCCAGCAGCTTCGTGAACTATGGCTACACCTTC; cdr3_aa: CSSSFVNYGYTF
v_call: TRBV27; clone_size: -; j_call: TRBJ2-7; d_call: TRBD2; cdr3_nt: TGTGCCAGCGCCGCTGCGGGAGGGGGCTACGAGCAGTACTTC; cdr3_aa: CASAAAGGGYEQYF
v_call: TRBV5-6; clone_size: -; j_call: TRBJ2-3; d_call: TRBD2; cdr3_nt: TGTGCCAGCAGCTTGACTAGCGGGGGGGGTGTCACAGATACGCAGTATTTT; cdr3_aa: CASSLTSGGGVTDTQYF
v_call: TRBV2; clone_size: -; j_call: TRBJ2-7; d_call: TRBD1; cdr3_nt: TGTGCCAGCAGTGTAGGGGACAGGGTCGACTACGAGCAGTACTTC; cdr3_aa: CASSVGDRVDYEQYF
v_call: TRBV6-6; clone_size: -; j_call: TRBJ1-5; d_call: -; cdr3_nt: TGTGCCAGCAGTCTATGGGGCAGCAATCAGCCCCAGCATTTT; cdr3_aa: CASSLWGSNQPQHF
v_call: TRBV28; clone_size: -; j_call: TRBJ1-1; d_call: TRBD1; cdr3_nt: TGTGCCAGCAGTTCGGGACAGTACACTGAAGCTTTCTTT; cdr3_aa: CASSSGQYTEAFF
v_call: TRBV4-2; clone_size: -; j_call: TRBJ2-7; d_call: -; cdr3_nt: TGTGCCAGCAGCCAAGAGCGGGTGGGAAACTACGAGCAGTACTTC; cdr3_aa: CASSQERVGNYEQYF
v_call: TRBV19; clone_size: once; j_call: TRBJ2-7; d_call: TRBD1; cdr3_nt: TGTGCCAGTAGTATTCTGACAGGGCCCTACGAGCAGTACTTC; cdr3_aa: CASSILTGPYEQYF
v_call: TRBV6-1; clone_size: -; j_call: TRBJ1-1; d_call: TRBD1; cdr3_nt: TGTGCCAGCAGGCCGGGGACAGGGGCGAACACTGAAGCTTTCTTT; cdr3_aa: CASRPGTGANTEAFF
v_call: TRBV28; clone_size: -; j_call: TRBJ2-7; d_call: TRBD1; cdr3_nt: TGTGCCAGCCGGGGACAGGGAACCTACGAGCAGTACTTC; cdr3_aa: CASRGQGTYEQYF
v_call: TRBV11-3; clone_size: -; j_call: TRBJ2-3; d_call: TRBD2; cdr3_nt: TGTGCCAGCAGCCGAGGCAGCGGGGAGACAGATACGCAGTATTTT; cdr3_aa: CASSRGSGETDTQYF
v_call: TRBV7-9; clone_size: -; j_call: TRBJ2-7; d_call: -; cdr3_nt: TGTTCCAGCAGTTACGGGACAACCTACGAGCAGTACTTC; cdr3_aa: CSSSYGTTYEQYF
v_call: TRBV27; clone_size: -; j_call: TRBJ1-2; d_call: -; cdr3_nt: TGTGCCAGCAGTTCCCCTGGGGCGGCCTATGGCTACACCTTC; cdr3_aa: CASSSPGAAYGYTF
v_call: TRBV7-9; clone_size: -; j_call: TRBJ1-1; d_call: -; cdr3_nt: TGTGCCAGCAGCTTAGCTAGAGTTAGACAGCTTAACACTGAAGCTTTCTTT; cdr3_aa: CASSLARVRQLNTEAFF
v_call: TRBV30; clone_size: -; j_call: TRBJ2-7; d_call: -; cdr3_nt: TGTGCCTGGAGTAGTAGCGGAAACAACGAGCAGTACTTC; cdr3_aa: CAWSSSGNNEQYF